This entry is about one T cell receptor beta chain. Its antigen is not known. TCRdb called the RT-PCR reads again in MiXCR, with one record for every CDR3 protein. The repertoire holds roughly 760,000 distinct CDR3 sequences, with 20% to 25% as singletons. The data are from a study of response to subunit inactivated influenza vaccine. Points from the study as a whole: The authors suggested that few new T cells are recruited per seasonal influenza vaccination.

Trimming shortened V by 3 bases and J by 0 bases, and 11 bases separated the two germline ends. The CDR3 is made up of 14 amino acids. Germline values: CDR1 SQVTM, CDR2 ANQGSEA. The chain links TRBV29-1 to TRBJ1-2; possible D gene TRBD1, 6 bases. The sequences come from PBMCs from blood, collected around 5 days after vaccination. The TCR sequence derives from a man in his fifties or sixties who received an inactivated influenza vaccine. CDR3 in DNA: TGCAGCGTTGATGACGGACAGACTAACTATGGCTACACCTTC. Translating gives CSVDDGQTNYGYTF.